This is a list of T cell receptor beta chains from one sample in a study of vaccination and CD4 T cells after COVID-19. One entry per CDR3 protein, called by TCRdb with MiXCR from the PCR reads. In the table there are 25,000 to 30,000 distinct CDR3 sequences, under 65% of which are singletons. The sample in question was CD4+ T cells from blood, obtained about 7 months after SARS-CoV-2 vaccination. These TCRs come from a human donor who had recovered from COVID-19. Both conserved end residues are part of each CDR3. A D gene is named only where the DNA matches it firmly. Not all rows give a size; the values are once, few, many and, for expanded clones, a class.

clone_size j_call v_call d_call cdr3_nt cdr3_aa
- TRBJ2-1 TRBV20-1 TRBD2 TGCAGTGCTAGCCTACCGGGAGGGGAGGATGAGCAGTTCTTC CSASLPGGEDEQFF
once TRBJ2-3 TRBV21-1 - TGTGCCAGCAGGGAATGCACAGATACGCAGTATTTT CASRECTDTQYF
few TRBJ2-7 TRBV24-1 - TGTGCCACCAGTGATCCCGGGGTTAAGGAGCAGTACTTC CATSDPGVKEQYF
few TRBJ1-1 TRBV2 - TGTGCCAGCATGTACAGACGGACTGAAGCTTTCTTT CASMYRRTEAFF
few TRBJ2-7 TRBV28 TRBD2 TGTGCCAGCAGTTTCCTAGCGGGAGTCTCTTACTTC CASSFLAGVSYF
- TRBJ2-3 TRBV2 - TGTGCCATCCCAGACCTCCGTCCCAGCACAGATACGCAGTATTTT CAIPDLRPSTDTQYF
- TRBJ2-7 TRBV19 - TGTGCCAGTAGTATTGGAGGGGGCTACGAGCAGTACTTC CASSIGGGYEQYF
- TRBJ2-1 TRBV7-9 TRBD2 TGTGCCAGCAGCCTGCGGACTAGCGGGAGCCCGGGCAAAAACGGCTACAATGAGCAGTTCTTC CASSLRTSGSPGKNGYNEQFF
few TRBJ1-5 TRBV30 - TGTGCCTGGAGTGGGGACCGAATCAATCAGCCCCAGCATTTT CAWSGDRINQPQHF
- TRBJ2-5 TRBV7-9 TRBD2 TGTGCCAGCAGCCCCGGGAGGGATTTTCAAGAGACCCAGTACTTC CASSPGRDFQETQYF
once TRBJ2-7 TRBV6-2/TRBV6-3 TRBD2 TGTGCCAGCAGAGGACTAGCGGCCTACGAGCAGTACTTC CASRGLAAYEQYF
- TRBJ1-3 TRBV28 - TGTGCCAGCAGCCTCGACGAGGCCAGTGGAAACACCATATATTTT CASSLDEASGNTIYF
- TRBJ2-1 TRBV2 TRBD2 TGTGCCAGCAGTGACCAGGTCGTAGCGGGTCGGGTTGAGCAGTTCTTC CASSDQVVAGRVEQFF
few TRBJ2-5 TRBV6-1 TRBD2 TGTGCCAGCAGACTAGCGGGAGGGGAGACCCAGTACTTC CASRLAGGETQYF
- TRBJ2-1 TRBV27 TRBD1 TGTGCCAGCAGATACACGACAGGGTGGAATGAGCAGTTCTTC CASRYTTGWNEQFF
- TRBJ2-7 TRBV24-1 TRBD2 TGTGCCACCAGTGATCCGAATAGCGGGAGATCCTACGAGCAGTACTTC CATSDPNSGRSYEQYF
- TRBJ2-3 TRBV6-1 - TGTGCCAGCAGGTCTTTGGATACGCAGTATTTT CASRSLDTQYF
- TRBJ2-5 TRBV29-1 TRBD1 TGCAGCGTTAGGGTCTCGGGGACAGACCAAGAGACCCAGTACTTC CSVRVSGTDQETQYF
- TRBJ2-3 TRBV28 TRBD2 TGTGCCAGCACCCTGCGGGGGACCCCAAGCACAGATACGCAGTATTTT CASTLRGTPSTDTQYF
medium-sized TRBJ2-7 TRBV6-4 - TGTGCCAGCAGTGTGGACGCCAGCTCCTACGAGCAGTACTTC CASSVDASSYEQYF
- TRBJ2-7 TRBV7-9 TRBD2 TGTGCCAGCAGTTTTAGCGGGAGTAGGAACGAGCAGTACTTC CASSFSGSRNEQYF
- TRBJ2-1 TRBV27 - TGTGCCAGCAGTTTATCGGTACAGGGTAATCGGTGGGATGAGCAGTTCTTC CASSLSVQGNRWDEQFF